Presented here are 12 T cell receptor beta chains from one specimen sequenced in a study of T cells in Graves' hyperthyroidism and ophthalmopathy. What was amplified from RNA transcripts were TCR beta CDR3 regions. In the first-round RT-PCR of the TCR CDR3, the HTBI primer set was used. TCRdb re-called the multiplex PCR reads through MiXCR, storing one row per CDR3 protein. The table includes roughly 700,000 distinct CDR3 sequences, roughly a third detected once. Sequencing was carried out using blood. Receptors originate from a middle-aged woman with Graves' hyperthyroidism.

The J gene is TRBJ1-1, the V gene TRBV6-5; 12 nucleotides match TRBD1. Germline V gene data show CDR1 as MNHEY and CDR2 as SVGAGI. There are 17 residues in the CDR3. V shed 5 bases and J 5 bases; nucleotides not matched to a gene: 12. CDR3 loop: CASSTGTGGALWTEAFF. Here the CDR3 DNA reads TGTGCCAGCAGTACCGGGACAGGGGGCGCCCTGTGGACTGAAGCTTTCTTT.

CDR3: CASSLDGRGNTQYF. As DNA, the CDR3 is TGTGCCAGCAGCTTGGACGGACGTGGTAATACGCAGTATTTT. The chain couples TRBV5-5 to TRBJ2-3; unclear D gene. V lost 0 bases and J 7 bases, leaving 12 bases between the germline ends. CDR3 length: 14 amino acids. CDR1 and CDR2 (germline): SGHKS, YYEKEE (reference sequence).

The chain joins TRBV29-1 to TRBJ1-2; tentatively, D is TRBD1 (6 bases). This CDR3 is built from 11 residues. Trimming left V 7 bases short and J 8 bases short, with 14 bases between. Germline CDR1 SQVTM, CDR2 ANQGSEA. CDR3 nucleotide sequence: TGCAGCGCTATGGTACAGGGCGGCTACACCTTC. Protein product: CSAMVQGGYTF.

This chain links TRBV2 with TRBJ2-5, with D tentatively TRBD1 or TRBD2 (6 bases each). The CDR3 loop spans 13 amino acids. V was cut by 8 bases and J by 1 base, with 11 bases left in between. The germline V gene encodes CDR1 SNHLY and CDR2 FYNNEI. The CDR3 sequence: CASVRGLQETQYF. Written as DNA, the CDR3 is TGTGCCAGCGTCCGGGGGCTCCAAGAGACCCAGTACTTC.

The sample holds many counts of this clonotype. As DNA, the CDR3 is TGTGCCAGCAGTTCCCAGGGGACTAACTATGGCTACACCTTC. It encodes CASSSQGTNYGYTF. The chain couples TRBV7-2 to TRBJ1-2, with a weak D call TRBD1 (6 bases). V was clipped by 6 bases and J by 0 bases, with 11 bases between them. Germline V gives CDR1 SGHTA, CDR2 FQGNSA. The CDR3 is 14 amino acids.

This clonotype was counted many times. The chain combines TRBV7-2 with TRBJ2-7; D gene ambiguous. The CDR3 covers 14 residues. Germline V lookup: CDR1 SGHTA, CDR2 FQGNSA. The ends were cut back, 5 bases at V and 4 bases at J, with 15 bases in the middle. CDR3 in DNA: TGTGCCAGCAGCCGACCGGGCGAAAGATACGAGCAGTACTTC. Amino acid sequence: CASSRPGERYEQYF.

This clonotype was observed many times. V and J are TRBV19 and TRBJ1-4; no reliable D call. Germline V gene sequence: CDR1 LNHDA, CDR2 SQIVND (reference sequence). The V gene lost 6 bases and the J gene lost 8 bases, with 16 bases spanning the gap. The CDR3 length is 14 residues. CDR3: CASSQVGGYEKLFF. Here the CDR3 DNA reads TGTGCCAGTAGCCAGGTCGGAGGGTACGAAAAACTGTTTTTT.

This chain uses TRBV9 with TRBJ1-4; possibly TRBD1 for D (5 bases). There are 16 residues in the CDR3. The germline V and J ends were trimmed by 2 bases and 5 bases, with 16 bases remaining between them. Looked up from germline, CDR1 is SGDLS and CDR2 is YYNGEE. This CDR3 reads CASSVTGGGGNEKLFF. DNA for the CDR3: TGTGCCAGCAGCGTTACGGGGGGGGGGGGAAATGAAAAACTGTTTTTT.

As for this clonotype: A junction end diverges from the germline sequence, so it may reflect a read error. The chain joins TRBV10-3 to TRBJ1-6; 7 bases agree with TRBD1. The V gene's germline CDR1 is ENHRY and CDR2 SYGVKD. This CDR3 contains 12 residues. In nucleotides, the CDR3 is TGTGCCATCGGTGACAGGGAATCACCCCTCCACTTT. Its translation: CAIGDRESPLHF.

The rearrangement uses TRBV12-3 or TRBV12-4 and TRBJ1-3; D may be TRBD1 (6 bases). Deletions cut 3 bases from V and 0 bases from J, with 21 bases between. CDR3 size: 19 residues. CDR3: CASSLAGALNPSSGNTIYF. The CDR3, as DNA: TGTGCCAGCAGTTTGGCAGGGGCCTTAAATCCCTCCTCTGGAAACACCATATATTTT.

This clonotype has only one observation. The chain couples TRBV7-9 to TRBJ2-7; tentatively, D is TRBD1 (6 bases). The ends were cut back, 5 bases at V and 1 base at J, with 12 bases in the middle. The CDR3 is made up of 14 amino acids. The germline gives CDR1 SEHNR, CDR2 FQNEAQ (reference sequence). The CDR3 here is CASSHRDISYEQYF. DNA of the CDR3: TGTGCCAGCAGCCACCGGGACATATCCTACGAGCAGTACTTC.

This clonotype appeared many times. The chain couples TRBV10-3 to TRBJ2-7; D might be TRBD2 (6 bases). CDR1 is ENHRY and CDR2 is SYGVKD in the germline V gene. V was shortened by 7 bases and J by 5 bases, with 15 bases between the two germline ends. The CDR3 spans 13 residues. CDR3: CAIKGWGENEQYF. CDR3 sequence (DNA): TGTGCCATCAAAGGTTGGGGGGAAAACGAGCAGTACTTC.